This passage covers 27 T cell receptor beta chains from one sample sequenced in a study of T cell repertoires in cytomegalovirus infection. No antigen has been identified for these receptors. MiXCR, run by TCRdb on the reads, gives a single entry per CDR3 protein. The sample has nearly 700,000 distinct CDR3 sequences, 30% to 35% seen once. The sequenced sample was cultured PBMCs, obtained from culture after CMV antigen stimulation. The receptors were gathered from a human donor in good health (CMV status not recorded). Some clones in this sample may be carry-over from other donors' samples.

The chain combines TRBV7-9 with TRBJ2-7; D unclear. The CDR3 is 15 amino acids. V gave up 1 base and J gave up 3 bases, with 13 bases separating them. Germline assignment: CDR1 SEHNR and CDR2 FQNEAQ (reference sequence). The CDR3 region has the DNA TGTGCCAGCAGCTTAGACGGCAGTCCGTACTACGAGCAGTACTTC. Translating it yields CASSLDGSPYYEQYF.

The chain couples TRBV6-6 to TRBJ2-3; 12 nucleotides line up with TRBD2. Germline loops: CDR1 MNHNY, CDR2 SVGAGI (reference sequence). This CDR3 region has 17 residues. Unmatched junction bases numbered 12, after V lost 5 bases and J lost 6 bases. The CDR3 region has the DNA TGTGCCAGCAGTCACCCATTCTGGACTAGCGGGAAGGATACGCAGTATTTT. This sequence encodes CASSHPFWTSGKDTQYF.

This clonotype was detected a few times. The CDR3 nucleotides read TGTGCCAGCAGTTACACGGGACAGATCCTGTACGAGCAGTACTTC. Translating it yields CASSYTGQILYEQYF. This sequence joins TRBV6-5 and TRBJ2-7; 7 bases line up with TRBD1. This CDR3 has 15 residues. The trim removed 2 bases at V and 4 bases at J, leaving 8 bases unmatched. Germline loops: CDR1 MNHEY, CDR2 SVGAGI.

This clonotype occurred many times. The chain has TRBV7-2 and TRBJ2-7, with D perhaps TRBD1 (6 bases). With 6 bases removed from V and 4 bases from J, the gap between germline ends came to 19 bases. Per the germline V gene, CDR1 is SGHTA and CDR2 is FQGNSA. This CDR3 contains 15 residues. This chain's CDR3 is CASSLGAGAEYEQYF. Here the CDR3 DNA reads TGTGCCAGCAGTCTTGGGGCAGGGGCCGAATACGAGCAGTACTTC. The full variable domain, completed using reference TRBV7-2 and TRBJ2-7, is GAGVSQSPSNKVTEKGKDVELRCDPISGHTALYWYRQSLGQGLEFLIYFQGNSAPDKSGLPSDRFSAERTGGSVSTLTIQRTQQEDSAVYLCASSLGAGAEYEQYFGPGTRLTVT.

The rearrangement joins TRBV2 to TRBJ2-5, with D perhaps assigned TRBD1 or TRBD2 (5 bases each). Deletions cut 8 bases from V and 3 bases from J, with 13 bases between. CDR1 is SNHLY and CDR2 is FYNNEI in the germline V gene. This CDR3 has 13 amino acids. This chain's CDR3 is CASARDREETQYF. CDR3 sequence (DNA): TGTGCCAGCGCCCGGGACCGCGAAGAGACCCAGTACTTC. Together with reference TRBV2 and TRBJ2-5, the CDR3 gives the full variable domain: EPEVTQTPSHQVTQMGQEVILRCVPISNHLYFYWYRQILGQKVEFLVSFYNNEISEKSEIFDDQFSVERPDGSNFTLKIRSTKLEDSAMYFCASARDREETQYFGPGTRLLVL.

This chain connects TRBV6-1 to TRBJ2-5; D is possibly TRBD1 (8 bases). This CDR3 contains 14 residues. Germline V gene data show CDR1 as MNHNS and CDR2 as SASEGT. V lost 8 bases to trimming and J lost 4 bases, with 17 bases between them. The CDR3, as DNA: TGTGCCAGCCGCGGACAGGGAGGGCGAGAGACCCAGTACTTC. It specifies CASRGQGGRETQYF.

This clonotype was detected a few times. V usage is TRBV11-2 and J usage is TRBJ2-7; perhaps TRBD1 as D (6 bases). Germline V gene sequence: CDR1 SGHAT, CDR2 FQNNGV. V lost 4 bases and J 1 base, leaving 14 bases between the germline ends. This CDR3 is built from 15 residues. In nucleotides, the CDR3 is TGTGCCAGCAGCTACTTCCGGGACAAGTCCTACGAGCAGTACTTC. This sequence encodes CASSYFRDKSYEQYF.

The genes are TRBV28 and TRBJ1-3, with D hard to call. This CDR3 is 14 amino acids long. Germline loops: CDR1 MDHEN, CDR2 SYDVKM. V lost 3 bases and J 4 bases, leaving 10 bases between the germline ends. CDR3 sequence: CASSFGRWGNTIYF. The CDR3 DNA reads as TGTGCCAGCAGTTTCGGTAGATGGGGAAACACCATATATTTT.

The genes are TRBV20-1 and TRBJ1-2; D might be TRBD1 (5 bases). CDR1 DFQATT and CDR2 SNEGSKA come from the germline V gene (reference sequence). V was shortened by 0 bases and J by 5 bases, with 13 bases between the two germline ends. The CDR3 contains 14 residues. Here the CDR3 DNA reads TGCAGTGCTAGAGATGTGCAGGGAGGATATGGCTACACCTTC. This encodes CSARDVQGGYGYTF.

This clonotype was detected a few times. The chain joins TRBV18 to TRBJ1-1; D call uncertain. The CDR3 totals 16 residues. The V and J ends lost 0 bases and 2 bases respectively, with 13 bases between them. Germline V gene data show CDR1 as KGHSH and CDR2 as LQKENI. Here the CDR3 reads CASSPPGILRNTEAFF. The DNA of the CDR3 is TGTGCCAGCTCACCACCGGGAATACTACGCAACACTGAAGCTTTCTTT.

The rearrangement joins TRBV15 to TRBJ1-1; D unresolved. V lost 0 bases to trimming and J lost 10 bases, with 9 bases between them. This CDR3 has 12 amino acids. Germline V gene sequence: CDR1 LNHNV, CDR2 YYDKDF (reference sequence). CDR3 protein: CATSRDLGLAFF. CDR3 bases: TGTGCCACCAGCAGAGATCTCGGGTTAGCTTTCTTT. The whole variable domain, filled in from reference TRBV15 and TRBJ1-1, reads DAMVIQNPRYQVTQFGKPVTLSCSQTLNHNVMYWYQQKSSQAPKLLFHYYDKDFNNEADTPDNFQSRRPNTSFCFLDIRSPGLGDTAMYLCATSRDLGLAFFGQGTRLTVV.

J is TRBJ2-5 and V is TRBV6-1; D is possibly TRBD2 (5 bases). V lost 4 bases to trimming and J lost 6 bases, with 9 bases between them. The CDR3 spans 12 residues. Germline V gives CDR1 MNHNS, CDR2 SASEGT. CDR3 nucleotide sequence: TGTGCCAGCAGTGCGGGATGGAAGACCCAGTACTTC. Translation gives CASSAGWKTQYF.

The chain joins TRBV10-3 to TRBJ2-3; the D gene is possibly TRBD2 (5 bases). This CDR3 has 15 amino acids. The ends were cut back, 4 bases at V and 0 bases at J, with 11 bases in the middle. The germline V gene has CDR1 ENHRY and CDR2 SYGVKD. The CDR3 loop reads CAISGPGKSTDTQYF. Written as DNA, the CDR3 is TGTGCCATCAGTGGTCCGGGGAAAAGCACAGATACGCAGTATTTT.

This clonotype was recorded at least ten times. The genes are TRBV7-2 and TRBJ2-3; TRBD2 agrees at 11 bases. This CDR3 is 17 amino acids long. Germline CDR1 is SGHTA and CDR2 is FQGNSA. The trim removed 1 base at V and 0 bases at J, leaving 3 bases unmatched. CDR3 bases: TGTGCCAGCAGCTTAGTTGGGACTAGCGGCAGCACAGATACGCAGTATTTT. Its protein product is CASSLVGTSGSTDTQYF.

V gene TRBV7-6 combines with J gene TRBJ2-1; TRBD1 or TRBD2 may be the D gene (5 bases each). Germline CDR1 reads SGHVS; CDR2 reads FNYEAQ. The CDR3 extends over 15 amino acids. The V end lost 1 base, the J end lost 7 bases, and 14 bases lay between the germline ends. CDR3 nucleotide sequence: TGTGCCAGCAGCTTAGACCCGGGACGCGCGAATGAGCAGTTCTTC. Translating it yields CASSLDPGRANEQFF.

This CDR3 is CASSESRTGIRVNTEAFF. CDR3 bases: TGCGCCAGCAGTGAGTCTAGGACAGGGATTAGGGTGAACACTGAAGCTTTCTTT. The chain combines TRBV10-2 with TRBJ1-1, with 8 bases identical to TRBD1. With V trimmed by 0 bases and J by 0 bases, 9 bases remained unmatched. The CDR3 spans 18 residues. The germline V gene encodes CDR1 WSHSY and CDR2 SAAADI.

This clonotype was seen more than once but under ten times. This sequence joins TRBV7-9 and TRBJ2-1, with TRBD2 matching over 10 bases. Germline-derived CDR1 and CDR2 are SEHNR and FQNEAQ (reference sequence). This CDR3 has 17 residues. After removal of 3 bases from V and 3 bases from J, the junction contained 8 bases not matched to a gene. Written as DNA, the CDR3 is TGTGCCAGCAGCTTCAGACTAGCGGGTACCCTCTACAATGAGCAGTTCTTC. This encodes CASSFRLAGTLYNEQFF.

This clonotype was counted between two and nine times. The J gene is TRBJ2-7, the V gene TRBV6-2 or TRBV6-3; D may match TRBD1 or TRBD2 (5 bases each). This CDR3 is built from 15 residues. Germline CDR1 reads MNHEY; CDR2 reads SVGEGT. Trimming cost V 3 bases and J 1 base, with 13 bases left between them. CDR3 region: CASSYLLAGSYEQYF. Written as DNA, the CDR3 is TGTGCCAGCAGTTATTTGCTAGCAGGGTCCTACGAGCAGTACTTC.

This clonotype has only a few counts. CDR3: CASSHLSVSANVLTF. For the CDR3, the DNA is TGCGCCAGCAGCCATCTATCGGTCTCGGCCAACGTCCTGACTTTC. The V call is TRBV4-3, the J call TRBJ2-6; no clear D gene. The CDR3 has 15 residues. V lost 3 bases, J lost 6 bases, and 12 bases lay in between. CDR1 and CDR2 from the germline V gene are LGHNA and YSLEER.

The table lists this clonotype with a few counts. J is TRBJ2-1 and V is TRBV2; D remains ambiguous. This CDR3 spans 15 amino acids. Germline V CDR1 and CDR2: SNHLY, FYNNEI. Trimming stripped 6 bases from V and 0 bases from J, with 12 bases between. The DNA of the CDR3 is TGTGCCAGCAGAACAAGGGCACACTCCTACAATGAGCAGTTCTTC. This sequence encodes CASRTRAHSYNEQFF. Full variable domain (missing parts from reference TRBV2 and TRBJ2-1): EPEVTQTPSHQVTQMGQEVILRCVPISNHLYFYWYRQILGQKVEFLVSFYNNEISEKSEIFDDQFSVERPDGSNFTLKIRSTKLEDSAMYFCASRTRAHSYNEQFFGPGTRLTVL.

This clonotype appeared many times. CDR3 nucleotide sequence: TGTGCCAGCAGCCAAACTCGGGCCTTCTATTCACCCCTCCACTTT. Protein sequence: CASSQTRAFYSPLHF. The chain uses TRBV7-2 and TRBJ1-6; unclear D gene. CDR1 and CDR2 from the germline V gene are SGHTA and FQGNSA. Trimming removed 5 bases at V and 8 bases at J, with 16 bases between. The CDR3 runs to 15 residues.

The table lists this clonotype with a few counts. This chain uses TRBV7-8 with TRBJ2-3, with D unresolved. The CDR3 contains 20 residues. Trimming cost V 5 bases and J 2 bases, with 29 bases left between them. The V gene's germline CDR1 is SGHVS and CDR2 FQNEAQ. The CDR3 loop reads CASSRRHSRGPGSHTDTQYF. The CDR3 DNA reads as TGTGCCAGCAGCCGCCGACATTCCCGTGGCCCGGGTTCCCACACAGATACGCAGTATTTT.

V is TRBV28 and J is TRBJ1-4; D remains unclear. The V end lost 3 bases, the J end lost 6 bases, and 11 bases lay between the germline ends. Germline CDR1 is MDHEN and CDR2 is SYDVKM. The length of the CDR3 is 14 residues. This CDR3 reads CASSFKGTDEKLFF. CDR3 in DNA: TGTGCCAGCAGTTTTAAGGGTACGGATGAAAAACTGTTTTTT.

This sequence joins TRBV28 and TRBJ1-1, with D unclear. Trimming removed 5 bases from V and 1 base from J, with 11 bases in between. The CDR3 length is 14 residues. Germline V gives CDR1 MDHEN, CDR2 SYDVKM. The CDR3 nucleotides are TGTGCCAGCAGTGACCCGGCGCCGAACACTGAAGCTTTCTTT. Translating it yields CASSDPAPNTEAFF.

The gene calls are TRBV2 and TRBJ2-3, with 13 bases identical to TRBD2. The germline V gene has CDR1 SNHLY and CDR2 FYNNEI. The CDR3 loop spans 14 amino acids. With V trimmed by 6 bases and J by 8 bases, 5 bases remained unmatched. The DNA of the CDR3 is TGTGCCAGCAGAGGACTAGCGGGAGTTGGTACGCAGTATTTT. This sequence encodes CASRGLAGVGTQYF.

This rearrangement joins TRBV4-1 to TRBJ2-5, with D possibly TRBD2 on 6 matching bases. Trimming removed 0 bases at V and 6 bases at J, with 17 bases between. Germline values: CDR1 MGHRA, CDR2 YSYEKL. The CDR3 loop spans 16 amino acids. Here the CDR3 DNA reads TGCGCCAGCAGCCAAGATCACCGGGGGTCGGGGAAGACCCAGTACTTC. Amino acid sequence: CASSQDHRGSGKTQYF.

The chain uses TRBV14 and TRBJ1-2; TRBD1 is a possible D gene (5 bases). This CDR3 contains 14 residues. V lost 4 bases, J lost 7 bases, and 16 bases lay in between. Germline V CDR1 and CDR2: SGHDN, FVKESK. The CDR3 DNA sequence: TGTGCCAGCAGCCCGACAGCGGGGTTCGGTGGCTACACCTTC. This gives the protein CASSPTAGFGGYTF. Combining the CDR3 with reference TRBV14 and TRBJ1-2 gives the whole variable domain EAGVTQFPSHSVIEKGQTVTLRCDPISGHDNLYWYRRVMGKEIKFLLHFVKESKQDESGMPNNRFLAERTGGTYSTLKVQPAELEDSGVYFCASSPTAGFGGYTFGSGTRLTVV.